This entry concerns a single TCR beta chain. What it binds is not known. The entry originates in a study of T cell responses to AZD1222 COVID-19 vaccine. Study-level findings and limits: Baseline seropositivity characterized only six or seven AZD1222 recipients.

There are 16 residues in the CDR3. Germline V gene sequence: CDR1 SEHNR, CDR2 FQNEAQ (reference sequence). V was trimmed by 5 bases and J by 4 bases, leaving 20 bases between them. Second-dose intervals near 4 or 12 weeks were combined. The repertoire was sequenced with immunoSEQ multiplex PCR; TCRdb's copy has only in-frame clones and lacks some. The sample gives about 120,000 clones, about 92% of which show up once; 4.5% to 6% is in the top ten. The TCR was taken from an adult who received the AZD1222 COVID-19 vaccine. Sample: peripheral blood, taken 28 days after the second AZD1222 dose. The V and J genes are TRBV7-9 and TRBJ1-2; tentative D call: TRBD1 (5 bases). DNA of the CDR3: TGTGCCAGCAGCCCTTTGCCCGCAGGGACTTTCTATGGCTACACCTTC. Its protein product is CASSPLPAGTFYGYTF.